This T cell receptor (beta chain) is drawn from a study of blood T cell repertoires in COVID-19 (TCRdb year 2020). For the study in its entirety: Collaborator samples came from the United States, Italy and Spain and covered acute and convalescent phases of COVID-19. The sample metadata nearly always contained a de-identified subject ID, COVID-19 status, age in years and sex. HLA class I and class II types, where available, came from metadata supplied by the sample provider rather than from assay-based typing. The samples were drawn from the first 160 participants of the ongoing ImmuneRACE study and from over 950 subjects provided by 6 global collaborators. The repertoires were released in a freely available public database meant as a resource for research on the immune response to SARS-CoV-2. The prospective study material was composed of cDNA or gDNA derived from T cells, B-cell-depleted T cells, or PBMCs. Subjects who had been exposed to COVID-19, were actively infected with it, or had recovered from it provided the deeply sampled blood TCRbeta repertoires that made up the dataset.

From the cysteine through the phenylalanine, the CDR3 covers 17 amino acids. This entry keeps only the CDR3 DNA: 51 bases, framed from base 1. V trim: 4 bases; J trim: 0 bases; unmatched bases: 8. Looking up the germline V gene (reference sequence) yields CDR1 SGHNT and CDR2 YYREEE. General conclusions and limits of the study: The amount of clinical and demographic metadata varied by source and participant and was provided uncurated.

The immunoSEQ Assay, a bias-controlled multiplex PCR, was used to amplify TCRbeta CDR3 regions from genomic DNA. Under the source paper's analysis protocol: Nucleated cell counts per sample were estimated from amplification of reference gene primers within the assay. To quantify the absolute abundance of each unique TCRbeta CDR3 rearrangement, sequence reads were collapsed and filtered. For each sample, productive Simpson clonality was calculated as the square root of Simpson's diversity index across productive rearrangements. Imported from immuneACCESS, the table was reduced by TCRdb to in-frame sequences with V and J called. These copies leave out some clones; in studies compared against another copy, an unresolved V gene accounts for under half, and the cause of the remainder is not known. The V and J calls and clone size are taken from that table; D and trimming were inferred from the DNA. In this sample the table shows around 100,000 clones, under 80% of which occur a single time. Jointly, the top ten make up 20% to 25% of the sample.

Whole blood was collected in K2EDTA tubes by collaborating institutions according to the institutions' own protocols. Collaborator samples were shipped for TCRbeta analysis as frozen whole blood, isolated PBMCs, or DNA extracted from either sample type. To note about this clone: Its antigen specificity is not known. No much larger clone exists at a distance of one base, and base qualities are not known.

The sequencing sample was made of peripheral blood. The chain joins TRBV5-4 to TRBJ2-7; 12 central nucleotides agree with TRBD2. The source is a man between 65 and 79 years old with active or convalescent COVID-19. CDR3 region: CASSPGGLAGASYEQYF. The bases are TGTGCCAGCAGCCCCGGGGGACTAGCGGGTGCCTCCTACGAGCAGTACTTC.